The text below deals with one T cell receptor beta chain. Clones were sequenced by immunoSEQ multiplex PCR, and TCRdb holds only the in-frame ones, with some missing. In the table there are 150,000 to 200,000 clones, around four fifths of which are singletons. Trimming removed 1 base from V and 1 base from J, with 10 bases in between. This CDR3 is built from 15 residues. Germline lookup yields CDR1 LGHNA and CDR2 YSLEER. This entry is derived from a study of blood T cell repertoires in COVID-19. This TCR derives from a woman in her seventies with COVID-19, enrolled during active disease. The chain links TRBV4-3 to TRBJ1-1; TRBD1 might be the D (6 bases). Sample: peripheral blood. This chain's CDR3 is CASSQAWTANTEAFF. The CDR3 DNA is TGCGCCAGCAGCCAAGCTTGGACAGCGAACACTGAAGCTTTCTTT.